These 9 T cell receptor beta chains share one sample of origin, sequenced in a study of OX40 agonist ivuxolimab in advanced cancers. Receptor amplification or capture employed the immunoSEQ multiplex PCR assay. TCRdb stores this immuneACCESS table with in-frame sequences only. Part of the clones is absent; in the studies checked, under half of the shortfall reflects unresolved V genes, and no reason is known for the rest. This sample lists about 20,000 clones; 70% to 80% were detected once. Roughly 15% of the sample is in the top ten clones. The source material was CD4+ or CD8+ T cells sorted from blood, sampled in a trial of the OX40 agonist ivuxolimab. These receptors all come from an adult with an advanced solid tumor such as melanoma, head and neck, liver or kidney cancer.

J is TRBJ2-5 and V is TRBV11-2; D not certain. The V and J ends lost 5 bases and 2 bases respectively, with 9 bases between them. This CDR3 has 13 amino acids. Germline loops: CDR1 SGHAT, CDR2 FQNNGV. The chain's CDR3 is CASSLGLQETQYF. In DNA form, the CDR3 reads TGTGCCAGCAGCCTCGGGCTTCAAGAGACCCAGTACTTC. Using reference TRBV11-2 and TRBJ2-5 for the parts outside the CDR3, the full variable domain is EAGVAQSPRYKIIEKRQSVAFWCNPISGHATLYWYQQILGQGPKLLIQFQNNGVVDDSQLPKDRFSAERLKGVDSTLKIQPAKLEDSAVYLCASSLGLQETQYFGPGTRLLVL.

The V and J genes are TRBV27 and TRBJ2-3; TRBD2 aligns across 8 bases. The ends lost 3 bases at V and 4 bases at J; junction bases unmatched: 12. Looked up from germline, CDR1 is MNHEY and CDR2 is SMNVEV (reference sequence). The CDR3 has 17 residues. The DNA of the CDR3 is TGTGCCAGCAGTTTGAGGTCGGGAGGGCCCCACGCAGATACGCAGTATTTT. This translates into CASSLRSGGPHADTQYF.

The chain is built from TRBV6-1 and TRBJ1-2; D not certain. CDR3 length: 12 residues. V was clipped by 8 bases and J by 4 bases, with 11 bases between them. The germline V gene encodes CDR1 MNHNS and CDR2 SASEGT. Here the CDR3 reads CASQRMAYGYTF. The CDR3 coding sequence is TGTGCCAGCCAAAGGATGGCCTATGGCTACACCTTC.

V gene TRBV30 combines with J gene TRBJ1-2; D call uncertain. This CDR3 is 12 amino acids long. Deletions cut 3 bases from V and 3 bases from J, with 8 bases between. CDR1 is GTSNPN, CDR2 SVGIG, per germline (reference sequence). CDR3 nucleotides: TGTGCCTGGAGCGTGGATTACTATGGCTACACCTTC. Translated: CAWSVDYYGYTF.

The chain links TRBV7-9 to TRBJ2-5; D is possibly TRBD1 or TRBD2 (6 bases each). The CDR3 spans 16 residues. Germline CDR1 SEHNR, CDR2 FQNEAQ (reference sequence). With 1 base removed from V and 2 bases from J, the gap between germline ends came to 14 bases. CDR3: CASSLEGGRVQETQYF. CDR3 sequence (DNA): TGTGCCAGCAGCTTAGAAGGGGGGCGCGTACAAGAGACCCAGTACTTC.

The chain couples TRBV2 to TRBJ1-5; D unresolved. Germline CDR1 and CDR2: SNHLY and FYNNEI. The CDR3 covers 14 residues. Deletions cut 6 bases from V and 0 bases from J, with 9 bases between. In nucleotides, the CDR3 is TGTGCCAGCAGGGCGACGGTTAGCAATCAGCCCCAGCATTTT. Protein: CASRATVSNQPQHF.

The rearrangement joins TRBV11-2 to TRBJ1-1; 7 positions agree with TRBD1. The CDR3 has 14 residues. Germline V gene sequence: CDR1 SGHAT, CDR2 FQNNGV. The trim removed 6 bases at V and 1 base at J, leaving 5 bases unmatched. CDR3 coding DNA: TGTGCCAGCAGGATGTACAGGGGGAACACTGAAGCTTTCTTT. It translates to CASRMYRGNTEAFF.

This clone was seen more than once but under ten times. The V and J genes are TRBV14 and TRBJ1-3; tentatively, D is TRBD1 (6 bases). Trimming left V 4 bases short and J 3 bases short, with 16 bases between. CDR1 is SGHDN, CDR2 FVKESK, per germline. CDR3 size: 16 residues. The CDR3 DNA reads TGTGCCAGCAGCCTAAACGCGGGGGGCGTTGGAAACACCATATATTTT. It encodes CASSLNAGGVGNTIYF.

This sequence joins TRBV7-9 and TRBJ2-7, with 7 bases aligning to TRBD1. In germline, CDR1 is SEHNR, CDR2 FQNEAQ (reference sequence). The CDR3 loop spans 14 amino acids. V lost 3 bases, J lost 1 base, and 3 bases stayed unmatched. CDR3 DNA: TGTGCCAGCAGCTTTGGGACAGATTCCTACGAGCAGTACTTC. Translation: CASSFGTDSYEQYF.